Below, 15 T cell receptor beta chains from the same sample are listed, as sequenced in a study of control samples from healthy donors and cancer patients. Sequencing was performed with immunoSEQ multiplex PCR; in TCRdb, only in-frame clones are kept and a portion is missing. The sample carries roughly 160,000 clones, 94% recorded once. The sample comprised PBMCs. The receptors come from a man in his 60s with colorectal cancer.

The V call is TRBV7-2, the J call TRBJ1-1, with D possibly TRBD1 on 5 matching bases. Germline V CDR1 and CDR2: SGHTA, FQGNSA. CDR3 length equals 14 residues. V was pared by 5 bases and J by 5 bases, with 15 bases between. The CDR3 region has the DNA TGTGCCAGCAGCCCGCTTGGGGCTGGAACTGAAGCTTTCTTT. Translated: CASSPLGAGTEAFF. Full variable domain (rest looked up from reference TRBV7-2 and TRBJ1-1): GAGVSQSPSNKVTEKGKDVELRCDPISGHTALYWYRQSLGQGLEFLIYFQGNSAPDKSGLPSDRFSAERTGGSVSTLTIQRTQQEDSAVYLCASSPLGAGTEAFFGQGTRLTVV.

The rearrangement joins TRBV14 to TRBJ2-3, with D unresolved. The CDR3 runs 15 residues. Trimming left V 1 base short and J 3 bases short, with 11 bases between. Germline CDR1 SGHDN, CDR2 FVKESK. CDR3 amino acids: CASSQGHQWTDTQYF. CDR3 coding DNA: TGTGCCAGCAGCCAAGGTCATCAGTGGACAGATACGCAGTATTTT.

The count of this clone is one. This chain links TRBV28 with TRBJ1-1; D is unclear. V was pared by 4 bases and J by 3 bases, with 12 bases between. CDR1 and CDR2 from the germline V gene are MDHEN and SYDVKM. This CDR3 comprises 14 residues. CDR3 DNA: TGTGCCAGCAGTTCAATCTCGGTGTACACTGAAGCTTTCTTT. Protein: CASSSISVYTEAFF.

This chain uses TRBV29-1 with TRBJ2-5; 8 bases are a match to TRBD2. The CDR3 contains 13 residues. Per the germline V gene, CDR1 is SQVTM and CDR2 is ANQGSEA. V shed 1 base, J shed 4 bases, and the junction held 2 bases outside the gene matches. This chain's CDR3 is CSVEVAGPETQYF. CDR3 DNA sequence: TGCAGCGTTGAAGTAGCGGGGCCAGAGACCCAGTACTTC.

This chain connects TRBV7-2 to TRBJ1-2; TRBD1 matches 7 bases. The germline V gene has CDR1 SGHTA and CDR2 FQGNSA. This CDR3 region has 13 residues. J gave up 7 bases and V 6 bases, and 8 bases lay outside the gene matches. The chain's CDR3 is CASRANRGGGYTF. CDR3 in DNA: TGTGCCAGCAGGGCGAACAGGGGAGGTGGCTACACCTTC.

The chain couples TRBV6-5 to TRBJ2-3; TRBD2 is a possible D gene (5 bases). This CDR3 spans 12 amino acids. CDR1 and CDR2 from the germline V gene are MNHEY and SVGAGI. V was trimmed by 10 bases and J by 2 bases, leaving 10 bases between them. The CDR3 DNA reads as TGTGCCACCCGAGCGGCCACAGATACGCAGTATTTT. Its translation: CATRAATDTQYF.

The chain employs TRBV6-2 or TRBV6-3 and TRBJ2-3, with TRBD2 matching 9 bases. This CDR3 is 14 amino acids long. Germline-derived CDR1 and CDR2 are MNHEY and SVGEGT. The junction had 2 bases not matched to a gene; V was cut back by 2 bases and J by 5 bases. The CDR3 DNA reads as TGTGCCAGCAGTTACGTACTAGCGGGAGATACGCAGTATTTT. This gives the protein CASSYVLAGDTQYF.

The chain combines TRBV6-5 with TRBJ1-1; D is uncertain. Trimming stripped 0 bases from V and 7 bases from J, with 9 bases between. This CDR3 region has 13 residues. Per germline, CDR1 MNHEY and CDR2 SVGAGI. The CDR3 coding sequence is TGTGCCAGCAGTTACTCGAACGGCCTTGAAGCTTTCTTT. Amino acid sequence: CASSYSNGLEAFF.

The chain recombines TRBV2 with TRBJ1-2, with D perhaps matching TRBD1 (6 bases). The CDR3 is made up of 15 amino acids. From germline, CDR1 is SNHLY and CDR2 FYNNEI. V lost 5 bases and J 2 bases, leaving 15 bases between the germline ends. As DNA, the CDR3 is TGTGCCAGCAGTAACACAGGGAATCCCAACTATGGCTACACCTTC. This codes for CASSNTGNPNYGYTF.

The chain carries TRBV10-2 and TRBJ1-2; D gene uncertain. In germline, CDR1 is WSHSY, CDR2 SAAADI. Deletions cut 0 bases from V and 4 bases from J, with 9 bases between. There are 14 residues in the CDR3. This chain's CDR3 is CASSESGGFYGYTF. In DNA form, the CDR3 reads TGCGCCAGCAGTGAGTCGGGAGGATTCTATGGCTACACCTTC.

The chain is built from TRBV25-1 and TRBJ1-4; 9 bases agree with TRBD1. Trimming cost V 4 bases and J 3 bases; bases outside gene matches: 6. The germline gives CDR1 MGHDK, CDR2 SYGVNS. The CDR3 is 16 amino acids. The CDR3 bases are TGTGCCAGCAGTGTTTATAACAGGGGGCCTAATGAAAAACTGTTTTTT. Encoded protein: CASSVYNRGPNEKLFF.

The CDR3 is CASSSRWDPAGKLFF. The CDR3 region has the DNA TGTGCCAGCAGTTCCCGATGGGACCCGGCGGGAAAACTGTTTTTT. The chain recombines TRBV28 with TRBJ1-4, with D maybe TRBD1 (5 bases). The V gene lost 4 bases and the J gene lost 10 bases, with 19 bases spanning the gap. Germline lookup yields CDR1 MDHEN and CDR2 SYDVKM. This CDR3 is 15 amino acids long. Full variable domain (rest looked up from reference TRBV28 and TRBJ1-4): DVKVTQSSRYLVKRTGEKVFLECVQDMDHENMFWYRQDPGLGLRLIYFSYDVKMKEKGDIPEGYSVSREKKERFSLILESASTNQTSMYLCASSSRWDPAGKLFFGSGTQLSVL.

This clone was detected once. V gene TRBV11-2 combines with J gene TRBJ1-2, with TRBD1 as a possible D gene (5 bases). Germline CDR1 is SGHAT and CDR2 is FQNNGV. Trimming pared 0 bases from V and 8 bases from J, leaving 13 bases between. The CDR3 has 14 amino acids. CDR3: CASSLDQGARGYTF. CDR3 DNA: TGTGCCAGCAGCTTAGATCAAGGGGCCCGCGGCTACACCTTC.

The V call is TRBV5-1, the J call TRBJ2-7, with 9 bases lining up with TRBD1. Germline V gives CDR1 SGHRS, CDR2 YFSETQ. The CDR3 runs 13 residues. V shed 3 bases and J 5 bases; nucleotides not matched to a gene: 3. CDR3 DNA: TGCGCCAGCAGCTCCGGGACAGGGAACGAGCAGTACTTC. This sequence encodes CASSSGTGNEQYF.

This clone appeared once. The chain carries TRBV7-9 and TRBJ1-5; possible D gene TRBD1, 5 bases. Trimming removed 3 bases at V and 6 bases at J, with 9 bases between. The CDR3 contains 13 residues. Germline V gene data show CDR1 as SEHNR and CDR2 as FQNEAQ (reference sequence). CDR3 residues: CASSLGVGQPQHF. CDR3 sequence (DNA): TGTGCCAGCAGCTTGGGGGTGGGTCAGCCCCAGCATTTT.